The present entry profiles one TCR beta chain with its context. CDR3 length: 13 amino acids. V gave up 6 bases and J gave up 0 bases, with 6 bases separating them. Germline values: CDR1 ENHRY, CDR2 SYGVKD. This entry comes from a study of T-cell memory formation after mild COVID-19. Sample barcodes and UMIs were carried by the TCR alpha and TCR beta cDNA libraries that 5'RACE generated with constant-segment primers. TCRdb recomputed calls from the 5' RACE reads with MiXCR, one row per CDR3 protein. Here the sample spans roughly 610,000 distinct CDR3 sequences, 15% to 20% being singletons. The sequencing sample was made of PBMCs or a T cell subset sorted from them (not recorded which). The V gene is TRBV10-3, the J gene TRBJ1-3; the D gene is possibly TRBD1 (6 bases). The sequence derives from an adult woman who had mild COVID-19 (a few samples of this study predate the infection). Cell type and time point are not known. CDR3 in amino acids: CAIRGHSGNTIYF. The CDR3 region has the DNA TGTGCCATCAGGGGACACTCTGGAAACACCATATATTTT.